This T cell receptor beta chain originates from a study of control samples from healthy donors and cancer patients. The germline CDR1 and CDR2 sequences are SGHRS and YFSETQ. This CDR3 contains 14 residues. V was trimmed by 6 bases and J by 4 bases, leaving 14 bases between them. The assay was immunoSEQ multiplex PCR, and TCRdb's table has in-frame clones only and misses some. The repertoire consists of approximately 150,000 clones, with more than 90% occurring once and the leading ten covering 3.2%. The source is a man aged 25 to 40 in good health. The J gene is TRBJ1-3, the V gene TRBV5-1, with D unclear. What was sequenced was blood. The DNA for the CDR3 is TGCGCCAGCATGTCGGGTCAGTTCGGAAACACCATATATTTT. Translation: CASMSGQFGNTIYF.